Each of the 10 T cell receptor beta chains below was sequenced from the same sample in a study of blood T cells in healthy people across ages. With a J-beta primer mix and a sample-barcoded 5' primer, a second PCR ran about 7 to 11 cycles. One entry per CDR3 protein results from TCRdb running MiXCR on the 5' RACE reads. The repertoire has about 830,000 distinct CDR3 sequences, approximately 59% of them found once; the top ten carry 28%. The sequenced material came from blood. The receptors here all came from a man aged 30 to 45 in good health.

J is TRBJ2-7 and V is TRBV25-1, with 8 bases fitting TRBD2. This CDR3 has 15 amino acids. The germline V gene has CDR1 MGHDK and CDR2 SYGVNS. V was clipped by 3 bases and J by 0 bases; unmatched bases: 4. The CDR3 coding sequence is TGTGCCAGCAGTGACCAGCGGGGGTTCTCCTACGAGCAGTACTTC. Protein product: CASSDQRGFSYEQYF.

The genes are TRBV7-2 and TRBJ2-7, with D possibly TRBD2 on 7 matching bases. The V gene's germline CDR1 is SGHTA and CDR2 FQGNSA. The CDR3 consists of 15 residues. V lost 5 bases to trimming and J lost 6 bases, with 20 bases between them. CDR3 nucleotide sequence: TGTGCCAGCAGCCCGAATGCGGGGGCAGCCTCCGAGCAGTACTTC. Its translation is CASSPNAGAASEQYF.

This clonotype was recorded many times. The CDR3 sequence: CASNDLGGYNEQFF. The DNA for the CDR3 is TGTGCCAGCAATGACCTCGGGGGGTACAATGAGCAGTTCTTC. This sequence joins TRBV6-5 and TRBJ2-1, with 7 bases aligning to TRBD2. J gave up 4 bases and V 7 bases, and 7 bases lay outside the gene matches. CDR1 is MNHEY, CDR2 SVGAGI, per germline. This CDR3 region has 14 residues.

The CDR3 DNA reads TGCAGCGTTGACAGGGAGACTGGAAACACCATATATTTT. Encoded protein: CSVDRETGNTIYF. V is TRBV29-1 and J is TRBJ1-3, with D possibly TRBD1 on 5 matching bases. Germline V lookup: CDR1 SQVTM, CDR2 ANQGSEA. Trimming cost V 3 bases and J 2 bases, with 8 bases left between them. CDR3 size: 13 residues.

The gene calls are TRBV20-1 and TRBJ2-7; TRBD2 is a possible D gene (5 bases). Germline lookup yields CDR1 DFQATT and CDR2 SNEGSKA (reference sequence). The V gene lost 0 bases and the J gene lost 2 bases, with 17 bases spanning the gap. This CDR3 has 16 residues. The CDR3 here is CSARDRISRGTYEQYF. CDR3 nucleotides: TGCAGTGCTAGAGATCGGATCAGCCGGGGTACCTACGAGCAGTACTTC.

This sequence joins TRBV20-1 and TRBJ2-1, with 11 bases that match TRBD2. CDR3 length equals 14 residues. V lost 5 bases and J lost 4; bases outside the gene matches: 4. Germline values: CDR1 DFQATT, CDR2 SNEGSKA (reference sequence). The CDR3 is CSAETSGEYNEQFF. CDR3 sequence (DNA): TGCAGTGCTGAGACTAGCGGGGAATACAATGAGCAGTTCTTC.

The chain is built from TRBV7-6 and TRBJ2-7, with a possible D match to TRBD2 (5 bases). The CDR3 loop spans 14 amino acids. V was clipped by 2 bases and J by 2 bases, with 10 bases between them. Germline-derived CDR1 and CDR2 are SGHVS and FNYEAQ. CDR3: CASSLPSSPYEQYF. CDR3 in DNA: TGTGCCAGCAGCTTACCTAGCAGCCCCTACGAGCAGTACTTC.

The chain recombines TRBV7-2 with TRBJ1-4; 7 positions match TRBD1. The germline V gene encodes CDR1 SGHTA and CDR2 FQGNSA. The CDR3 loop spans 15 amino acids. V lost 4 bases to trimming and J lost 6 bases; unmatched junction nucleotides: 8. The CDR3 loop is CASSSRKGADEKLFF. CDR3 nucleotides: TGTGCCAGCAGCTCCCGTAAGGGGGCGGATGAAAAACTGTTTTTT.

This chain joins TRBV24-1 and TRBJ2-4, with D tentatively TRBD1 (5 bases). CDR3 length equals 13 residues. Germline CDR1 reads KGHDR; CDR2 reads SFDVKD. The V end was cut by 6 bases, the J end by 6 bases, with 11 bases between. CDR3 region: CATSPDSLNIQYF. The CDR3 DNA reads TGTGCCACCAGTCCAGACAGCTTAAACATTCAGTACTTC.

This clonotype was observed a handful of times. The germline gene is not matched at one end of the junction; a read error may be the cause. The rearrangement links TRBV4-3 to TRBJ2-3; D gene unclear. This CDR3 has 15 amino acids. Germline values: CDR1 LGHNA, CDR2 YSLEER. CDR3 DNA: TGCGCCAGCAGCCAAGATCCGGCAACCACAGATACGCGGTATTTT. Encoded protein: CASSQDPATTDTRYF.